What follows are 9 T cell receptor beta chains derived from one specimen sequenced in a study of blood T cell repertoires in COVID-19. Using immunoSEQ multiplex PCR, the repertoire was profiled, and TCRdb retains in-frame clones only, with some absent. Here the sample spans about 64,000 clones, around 83% being singletons. Material for sequencing was peripheral blood. These receptors were collected from a woman aged 60-70 years with acute or convalescent COVID-19.

The chain carries TRBV14 and TRBJ2-7; 10 bases are shared with TRBD1. J gave up 7 bases and V 8 bases, and 14 bases lay outside the gene matches. The CDR3 extends over 15 amino acids. Germline-derived CDR1 and CDR2 are SGHDN and FVKESK. In DNA form, the CDR3 reads TGTGCCAGCTCCCCTCTTGGGACAGGGGCCATGGAGCAGTACTTC. This encodes CASSPLGTGAMEQYF.

The chain has TRBV3-1 (or the pseudogene TRBV3-2) and TRBJ1-1; 7 nucleotides agree with TRBD1. J gave up 11 bases and V 1 base, and 10 bases lay outside the gene matches. CDR3 length: 14 amino acids. From germline, CDR1 is LGHDT and CDR2 YNNKEL (reference sequence). The CDR3: CASSQGPKQGNAFF. Here the CDR3 DNA reads TGTGCCAGCAGCCAAGGACCTAAACAGGGGAACGCTTTCTTT.

The rearrangement joins TRBV9 to TRBJ1-6, with D tentatively TRBD1 (5 bases). Germline assignment: CDR1 SGDLS and CDR2 YYNGEE. V gave up 6 bases and J gave up 3 bases, with 7 bases separating them. The CDR3 consists of 13 residues. The CDR3 DNA follows: TGTGCCAGCACCGACAGCTATAATTCACCCCTCCACTTT. Residues: CASTDSYNSPLHF. The variable domain in full, with the rest retrieved from reference TRBV9 and TRBJ1-6, is DSGVTQTPKHLITATGQRVTLRCSPRSGDLSVYWYQQSLDQGLQFLIQYYNGEERAKGNILERFSAQQFPDLHSELNLSSLELGDSALYFCASTDSYNSPLHFGNGTRLTVT.

The gene calls are TRBV18 and TRBJ1-4, with TRBD1 matching 9 bases. The V gene end was trimmed by 4 bases and the J gene end by 8 bases; junction bases not matched to a gene: 5. Looked up from germline, CDR1 is KGHSH and CDR2 is LQKENI. The CDR3 is 14 amino acids. The CDR3 here is CASSQGQGNEKLFF. The CDR3 DNA follows: TGTGCCAGCTCACAAGGACAGGGGAACGAAAAACTGTTTTTT.

This chain links TRBV27 with TRBJ2-3, with a tentative D call TRBD1 (5 bases). The CDR3 extends over 14 amino acids. The ends were cut back, 2 bases at V and 0 bases at J, with 6 bases in the middle. The germline V gene encodes CDR1 MNHEY and CDR2 SMNVEV (reference sequence). CDR3 protein: CASSLTGSTDTQYF. In DNA, the CDR3 is TGTGCCAGCAGTTTAACAGGTAGCACAGATACGCAGTATTTT.

The chain combines TRBV20-1 with TRBJ1-2, with 9 bases identical to TRBD1. This CDR3 region has 13 residues. Losses at the gene ends were 3 bases for V and 10 bases for J; bases not matched to a gene: 9. Germline CDR1 DFQATT, CDR2 SNEGSKA (reference sequence). The CDR3 region has the DNA TGCAGTGCTAGTTTTACAGGGGGCTTAGACTACACCTTC. It specifies CSASFTGGLDYTF.

This rearrangement joins TRBV7-9 to TRBJ2-3; no firm D call. Trimming pared 1 base from V and 0 bases from J, leaving 8 bases between. CDR3 length: 15 residues. Germline loops: CDR1 SEHNR, CDR2 FQNEAQ (reference sequence). The CDR3 reads CASSLGESSTDTQYF. The CDR3 region has the DNA TGTGCCAGCAGCTTAGGAGAGAGTAGCACAGATACGCAGTATTTT.

The chain links TRBV7-3 to TRBJ2-3; 8 bases fit TRBD2. Germline CDR1 SGHTA, CDR2 FQGTGA. The CDR3 has 17 residues. V lost 2 bases to trimming and J lost 4 bases; unmatched junction nucleotides: 11. The CDR3 reads CASSLSLIAGRADTQYF. The CDR3 coding sequence is TGTGCCAGCAGCTTATCGTTGATAGCGGGGAGGGCAGATACGCAGTATTTT.

The V and J genes are TRBV19 and TRBJ1-5; TRBD1 matches at 9 bases. From germline, CDR1 is LNHDA and CDR2 SQIVND (reference sequence). The ends lost 5 bases at V and 7 bases at J; junction bases unmatched: 12. This CDR3 contains 16 residues. This chain's CDR3 is CASSPSPGQGKQPQHF. The CDR3 region has the DNA TGTGCCAGTAGTCCCTCCCCGGGACAGGGAAAACAGCCCCAGCATTTT.